One and the same sample provided the 28 T cell receptor beta chains below, sequenced in a study of graft-versus-host responses after intestinal transplantation. The method was immunoSEQ multiplex PCR; TCRdb's version includes in-frame clones alone and lacks a portion of them. The sample has approximately 90,000 clones; under 95% are singletons. No cognate antigen is known for these TCRs. Here the sequenced sample was unstimulated CD8+ T cells sorted from spleen or lymph node cells, taken before intestinal transplant. The source is a human donor who received an intestinal transplant.

The DNA of the CDR3 is TGTGCCAGCAAGCCGAATCCGGCGGTGGATTACGAGCAGTACTTC. Protein sequence: CASKPNPAVDYEQYF. V usage is TRBV13 and J usage is TRBJ2-7; D ambiguous. The CDR3 has 15 amino acids. With 7 bases removed from V and 4 bases from J, the gap between germline ends came to 20 bases. In germline, CDR1 is PRHDT, CDR2 FYEKMQ (reference sequence).

J is TRBJ1-3 and V is TRBV29-1; no clear D gene. This CDR3 spans 13 amino acids. Trimming left V 6 bases short and J 0 bases short, with 9 bases between. Looked up from germline, CDR1 is SQVTM and CDR2 is ANQGSEA. The CDR3 loop reads CSVAWASGNTIYF. CDR3 DNA: TGCAGCGTGGCCTGGGCCTCTGGAAACACCATATATTTT.

The V and J genes are TRBV4-3 and TRBJ1-2; D is ambiguous. Germline V gene lookup returns CDR1 LGHNA and CDR2 YSLEER. Trimming removed 4 bases from V and 2 bases from J, with 17 bases in between. The CDR3 is made up of 16 amino acids. DNA of the CDR3: TGCGCCAGCAGCCCCCGTTTAGGAATAGCCAACTATGGCTACACCTTC. Its translation is CASSPRLGIANYGYTF.

The chain couples TRBV19 to TRBJ2-1; 8 bases are shared with TRBD1. The CDR3 extends over 12 amino acids. V shed 9 bases, J shed 8 bases, and the junction held 6 bases outside the gene matches. Germline lookup yields CDR1 LNHDA and CDR2 SQIVND (reference sequence). For the CDR3, the DNA is TGTGCCAGCAGCATGACAGGGGATGAGCAGTTCTTC. This codes for CASSMTGDEQFF.

The rearrangement links TRBV7-9 to TRBJ2-7, with a weak D call TRBD1 (6 bases). Germline V gene sequence: CDR1 SEHNR, CDR2 FQNEAQ (reference sequence). The CDR3 length is 13 residues. Trimming took off 5 bases at V and 5 bases at J, with 13 bases between the two ends. The CDR3 region is CASSIPGADEQYF. The CDR3 region has the DNA TGTGCCAGCAGCATCCCAGGGGCCGACGAGCAGTACTTC.

This chain joins TRBV27 and TRBJ2-7; D perhaps matches TRBD1 (5 bases). The length of the CDR3 is 16 residues. Trimming shortened V by 2 bases and J by 3 bases, and 17 bases separated the two germline ends. The germline V gene has CDR1 MNHEY and CDR2 SMNVEV (reference sequence). The CDR3 nucleotides read TGTGCCAGCAGTTTAATAGGCGACAGTGGTAACTACGAGCAGTACTTC. Translated, it gives CASSLIGDSGNYEQYF.

This clone has just a few counts. This chain connects TRBV6-5 to TRBJ1-1; D unclear. Trimming removed 8 bases at V and 0 bases at J, with 13 bases between. Germline V gene lookup returns CDR1 MNHEY and CDR2 SVGAGI. CDR3 length: 14 amino acids. The chain's CDR3 is CASRTQDVNTEAFF. In DNA, the CDR3 is TGTGCCAGCCGGACTCAAGACGTGAACACTGAAGCTTTCTTT.

This clone was counted a single time. The V call is TRBV4-3, the J call TRBJ2-7; 11 bases are a match to TRBD2. The CDR3 sequence is 16 residues long. In germline, CDR1 is LGHNA, CDR2 YSLEER. J lost 4 bases, V lost 4 bases, and 9 bases had no gene match. CDR3 sequence (DNA): TGCGCCAGCAGCCCCTCATCACTAGCGGGGGCGTACGAGCAGTACTTC. Translating gives CASSPSSLAGAYEQYF.

The chain combines TRBV9 with TRBJ1-2; D might be TRBD1 (5 bases). The CDR3 is 12 amino acids. The V end was cut by 3 bases, the J end by 6 bases, with 9 bases between. Per the germline V gene, CDR1 is SGDLS and CDR2 is YYNGEE. The CDR3 is CASSATGDGYTF. In nucleotides, the CDR3 is TGTGCCAGCAGCGCCACAGGAGATGGCTACACCTTC.

This chain joins TRBV7-9 and TRBJ2-5; 9 nucleotides agree with TRBD1. The germline V gene has CDR1 SEHNR and CDR2 FQNEAQ (reference sequence). The CDR3 contains 14 residues. With 5 bases clipped from V and 5 bases from J, the junction kept 6 bases outside the gene matches. This CDR3 is CASSINRGLETQYF. The CDR3 DNA follows: TGTGCCAGCAGCATCAACAGGGGGCTGGAGACCCAGTACTTC.

The chain employs TRBV11-2 and TRBJ2-1; a weak D match, TRBD2 (5 bases). The germline V and J ends were trimmed by 0 bases and 4 bases, with 10 bases remaining between them. The CDR3 has 15 residues. From germline, CDR1 is SGHAT and CDR2 FQNNGV. The CDR3 here is CASSLEAAGYNEQFF. In nucleotides, the CDR3 is TGTGCCAGCAGCTTAGAGGCCGCGGGTTACAATGAGCAGTTCTTC.

The CDR3 DNA sequence: TGTGCCAGCAGCCCACCCCGTGGCGAGACCCAGTACTTC. Its translation is CASSPPRGETQYF. The chain is built from TRBV7-9 and TRBJ2-5; D call uncertain. This CDR3 is built from 13 residues. Germline CDR1 SEHNR, CDR2 FQNEAQ (reference sequence). Trimming took off 5 bases at V and 5 bases at J, with 12 bases between the two ends.

The gene calls are TRBV10-3 and TRBJ2-2; D gene uncertain. With 4 bases removed from V and 1 base from J, the gap between germline ends came to 16 bases. Germline V gene data show CDR1 as ENHRY and CDR2 as SYGVKD. The CDR3 spans 17 residues. The CDR3 DNA reads as TGTGCCATCAGTGCCCCTTCTTTCCCAGGGAACACCGGGGAGCTGTTTTTT. Its protein is CAISAPSFPGNTGELFF.

This chain uses TRBV25-1 with TRBJ2-7; D is uncertain. In germline, CDR1 is MGHDK, CDR2 SYGVNS. The CDR3 has 14 amino acids. Trimming pared 6 bases from V and 4 bases from J, leaving 16 bases between. This chain's CDR3 is CASRGPRGEYEQYF. CDR3 in DNA: TGTGCCAGCAGGGGTCCCCGCGGAGAGTACGAGCAGTACTTC.

V and J are TRBV4-3 and TRBJ1-2; 8 bases line up with TRBD1. J gave up 3 bases and V 0 bases, and 12 bases lay outside the gene matches. This CDR3 region has 18 residues. Germline CDR1 and CDR2: LGHNA and YSLEER. The CDR3 DNA reads TGCGCCAGCAGCCAAGATTTAGATGGACAGGGAAGCTACTATGGCTACACCTTC. Translated: CASSQDLDGQGSYYGYTF.

This clone was detected only once. The genes are TRBV7-2 and TRBJ2-5; 8 nucleotides agree with TRBD1. The CDR3 contains 14 residues. Trimming at V came to 3 bases and at J to 2 bases, leaving 2 bases not matched to a gene. In germline, CDR1 is SGHTA, CDR2 FQGNSA. CDR3 amino acids: CASSLNRGQETQYF. CDR3 nucleotide sequence: TGTGCCAGCAGCTTGAACAGGGGGCAAGAGACCCAGTACTTC. The variable domain in full, completed from reference TRBV7-2 and TRBJ2-5, reads GAGVSQSPSNKVTEKGKDVELRCDPISGHTALYWYRQSLGQGLEFLIYFQGNSAPDKSGLPSDRFSAERTGGSVSTLTIQRTQQEDSAVYLCASSLNRGQETQYFGPGTRLLVL.

The chain uses TRBV11-2 and TRBJ2-5; TRBD2 agrees at 9 bases. This CDR3 is 17 amino acids long. J gave up 2 bases and V 5 bases, and 12 bases lay outside the gene matches. CDR1 and CDR2 (germline): SGHAT, FQNNGV. CDR3 region: CASSTRALAGEQETQYF. CDR3 nucleotides: TGTGCCAGCAGCACCAGAGCTTTAGCGGGGGAGCAAGAGACCCAGTACTTC.

The chain uses TRBV4-1 and TRBJ1-3, with 8 bases aligning to TRBD1. The V segment lost 4 bases and the J segment 0 bases; nucleotides outside the gene matches: 2. Germline V CDR1 and CDR2: MGHRA, YSYEKL. The length of the CDR3 is 15 residues. The CDR3 DNA reads TGCGCCAGCAGCCGGGACAGGAGCTCTGGAAACACCATATATTTT. Translating it yields CASSRDRSSGNTIYF.

The chain employs TRBV7-9 and TRBJ1-1; 7 bases align to TRBD1. After removal of 6 bases from V and 6 bases from J, the junction contained 7 bases not matched to a gene. CDR3 length: 13 amino acids. Germline V gene sequence: CDR1 SEHNR, CDR2 FQNEAQ (reference sequence). The CDR3 sequence is CASRPEGGPEAFF. CDR3 bases: TGTGCCAGCAGGCCTGAAGGGGGCCCTGAAGCTTTCTTT.

The table lists this clone with a count of one. The J gene is TRBJ2-1, the V gene TRBV7-9; maybe TRBD1 (6 bases). V lost 1 base to trimming and J lost 12 bases, with 13 bases between them. The CDR3 length is 13 residues. CDR1 SEHNR and CDR2 FQNEAQ come from the germline V gene (reference sequence). The CDR3, as DNA: TGTGCCAGCAGCTTAGATTCCCAAGGGGGGCAGTTCTTC. Translating gives CASSLDSQGGQFF.

This chain joins TRBV7-9 and TRBJ2-5; 8 bases are a match to TRBD1. This CDR3 comprises 15 residues. The V gene's germline CDR1 is SEHNR and CDR2 FQNEAQ (reference sequence). Unmatched junction bases numbered 7, after V lost 3 bases and J lost 4 bases. The CDR3 DNA reads TGTGCCAGCAGCTTCAGACAGGGGCGCAGAGAGACCCAGTACTTC. Its translation is CASSFRQGRRETQYF.

This clone was counted a few times. V gene TRBV13 combines with J gene TRBJ2-3, with D perhaps matching TRBD1 (6 bases). This CDR3 is built from 16 residues. In germline, CDR1 is PRHDT, CDR2 FYEKMQ (reference sequence). V lost 0 bases and J lost 2, with 12 bases in between. The CDR3 loop reads CASSLGLQGNTDTQYF. The CDR3 nucleotides read TGTGCCAGCAGCTTAGGATTACAGGGAAACACAGATACGCAGTATTTT.

This rearrangement joins TRBV30 to TRBJ1-2; 7 bases line up with TRBD1. Germline V gene lookup returns CDR1 GTSNPN and CDR2 SVGIG (reference sequence). The CDR3 has 16 amino acids. J was trimmed by 2 bases and V by 4 bases; bases with no gene match: 13. CDR3 coding DNA: TGTGCCTGGACCGGGACTGCCTTGGGACAGAACTATGGCTACACCTTC. Translation gives CAWTGTALGQNYGYTF. The full variable domain, completed using reference TRBV30 and TRBJ1-2, is SQTIHQWPATLVQPVGSPLSLECTVEGTSNPNLYWYRQAAGRGLQLLFYSVGIGQISSEVPQNLSASRPQDRQFILSSKKLLLSDSGFYLCAWTGTALGQNYGYTFGSGTRLTVV.

V usage is TRBV6-1 and J usage is TRBJ2-2; D may be TRBD1 (5 bases). This CDR3 has 15 residues. The germline V gene has CDR1 MNHNS and CDR2 SASEGT. V was clipped by 11 bases and J by 5 bases, with 21 bases between them. The CDR3 DNA reads as TGTGCCGGCGAAGGGGTCCTCGAAAAGACCGGGGAGCTGTTTTTT. It encodes CAGEGVLEKTGELFF.

The genes are TRBV7-9 and TRBJ2-7, with 7 positions matching TRBD1. V shed 5 bases, J shed 6 bases, and the junction held 13 bases outside the gene matches. CDR3 length: 15 residues. Looked up from germline, CDR1 is SEHNR and CDR2 is FQNEAQ (reference sequence). As DNA, the CDR3 is TGTGCCAGCAGCGCAAAACAGACAGGGCTCCGCGAGCAGTACTTC. Amino acids: CASSAKQTGLREQYF.

The rearrangement links TRBV29-1 to TRBJ1-2, with unresolved D. Germline values: CDR1 SQVTM, CDR2 ANQGSEA. V lost 1 base and J lost 6, with 6 bases in between. This CDR3 spans 11 amino acids. CDR3 in DNA: TGCAGCGTTGAAGGGAGGCATGGCTACACCTTC. Its protein product is CSVEGRHGYTF.

The CDR3 DNA sequence: TGTGCCACCAGCAGAGATCTGGCCGTACGTGGTCAGCCCCAGCATTTT. Residues: CATSRDLAVRGQPQHF. The chain employs TRBV15 and TRBJ1-5; D remains unclear. In germline, CDR1 is LNHNV, CDR2 YYDKDF (reference sequence). The length of the CDR3 is 16 residues. The V gene lost 0 bases and the J gene lost 6 bases, with 15 bases spanning the gap.

This sequence joins TRBV7-8 and TRBJ2-5; 8 positions agree with TRBD2. The germline gives CDR1 SGHVS, CDR2 FQNEAQ. The V segment lost 1 base and the J segment 0 bases; nucleotides outside the gene matches: 4. The CDR3 has 16 amino acids. The CDR3 DNA reads TGTGCCAGCAGCTTAGGTGGCGGGGGGCACCAAGAGACCCAGTACTTC. Its translation: CASSLGGGGHQETQYF.